Presented here are 15 T cell receptor beta chains from one specimen sequenced in a study of identical twins. TCRdb re-called the 5' RACE reads with MiXCR, one entry per CDR3 protein. Of under 300,000 distinct CDR3 sequences in the sample, over 12% are singletons; the top ten hold 8.8%. Sequencing used memory (CD45RO+) T cells sorted from blood. These receptors all come from a woman younger than 30 in good health.

The genes are TRBV29-1 and TRBJ2-5; D call uncertain. Deletions cut 5 bases from V and 0 bases from J, with 7 bases between. This CDR3 is built from 12 residues. Germline CDR1 and CDR2: SQVTM and ANQGSEA. The CDR3 sequence: CSVRVHQETQYF. Here the CDR3 DNA reads TGCAGCGTTAGGGTGCACCAAGAGACCCAGTACTTC.

CDR3 nucleotides: TGTGCCAGCAGTCAGGATGGGCAGGACTACAATGAGCAGTTCTTC. This encodes CASSQDGQDYNEQFF. The chain employs TRBV6-4 and TRBJ2-1; no clear D. CDR1 MRHNA and CDR2 SNTAGT come from the germline V gene. The CDR3 extends over 15 amino acids. V lost 5 bases, J lost 3 bases, and 14 bases lay in between.

The rearrangement uses TRBV5-1 and TRBJ1-2; D call uncertain. CDR3 length: 14 residues. CDR1 and CDR2 (germline): SGHRS, YFSETQ. Trimming stripped 1 base from V and 2 bases from J, with 9 bases between. The chain's CDR3 is CASSLSRMNYGYTF. The DNA of the CDR3 is TGCGCCAGCAGCTTGTCACGGATGAACTATGGCTACACCTTC.

In its sample, this clonotype was seen a few times. This sequence joins TRBV3-1 and TRBJ1-2, with a possible D match to TRBD1 (6 bases). Germline V lookup: CDR1 LGHDT, CDR2 YNNKEL (reference sequence). This CDR3 has 15 residues. Trimming took off 0 bases at V and 2 bases at J, with 10 bases between the two ends. The CDR3 reads CASSQDRGWNYGYTF. The DNA for the CDR3 is TGTGCCAGCAGCCAAGACAGGGGTTGGAACTATGGCTACACCTTC.

The rearrangement links TRBV20-1 to TRBJ2-1; tentatively, D is TRBD2 (5 bases). V was trimmed by 0 bases and J by 5 bases, leaving 8 bases between them. The CDR3 covers 13 residues. Per germline, CDR1 DFQATT and CDR2 SNEGSKA (reference sequence). The CDR3 DNA follows: TGCAGTGCTAGAGAGGGCGGGCACAATGAGCAGTTCTTC. Amino acids: CSAREGGHNEQFF.

Many counts were recorded for this clonotype. This chain uses TRBV29-1 with TRBJ2-7; 7 bases line up with TRBD1. V lost 7 bases, J lost 6 bases, and 12 bases stayed unmatched. Germline V gene data show CDR1 as SQVTM and CDR2 as ANQGSEA. This CDR3 spans 13 amino acids. CDR3 sequence (DNA): TGCAGCGGAGCAATAACAGGGGAAGGCGAGCAGTACTTC. This gives the protein CSGAITGEGEQYF.

The chain carries TRBV15 and TRBJ2-3, with D hard to call. The V and J ends lost 4 bases and 7 bases respectively, with 6 bases between them. The CDR3 spans 11 residues. Germline loops: CDR1 LNHNV, CDR2 YYDKDF (reference sequence). CDR3 sequence: CATSKGNTQYF. The DNA for the CDR3 is TGTGCCACCAGCAAAGGAAATACGCAGTATTTT.

This rearrangement joins TRBV2 to TRBJ2-7; unclear D gene. The CDR3 is 14 residues long. In germline, CDR1 is SNHLY, CDR2 FYNNEI. V lost 2 bases, J lost 3 bases, and 11 bases lay in between. The CDR3 reads CASSELGLVYEQYF. The CDR3 nucleotides are TGTGCCAGCAGTGAACTCGGCCTAGTCTACGAGCAGTACTTC.

The chain carries TRBV20-1 and TRBJ1-3, with D possibly matching TRBD1 (5 bases). V was pared by 1 base and J by 0 bases, with 13 bases between. CDR1 and CDR2 from the germline V gene are DFQATT and SNEGSKA (reference sequence). CDR3 length: 16 amino acids. The CDR3 bases are TGCAGTGCTAGAGCTGCAGGGACCTTCTCTGGAAACACCATATATTTT. It yields the protein CSARAAGTFSGNTIYF.

This clonotype occurred many times. The chain joins TRBV9 to TRBJ1-2, with no clear D. CDR1 is SGDLS, CDR2 YYNGEE, per germline. This CDR3 region has 13 residues. V shed 7 bases and J shed 2 bases, with 12 bases lying between them. CDR3 DNA: TGTGCCAGCGGGGAGGGTCCGAACTATGGCTACACCTTC. Protein sequence: CASGEGPNYGYTF.

The CDR3 DNA follows: TGTGCCAGTAGTCCGGGACAGGGCTACTCCTACGAGCAGTACTTC. It codes for CASSPGQGYSYEQYF. The chain combines TRBV19 with TRBJ2-7; 9 bases fit TRBD1. This CDR3 region has 15 residues. Looked up from germline, CDR1 is LNHDA and CDR2 is SQIVND (reference sequence). V was clipped by 5 bases and J by 0 bases; unmatched bases: 5.

This clonotype was seen ten or more times. The V and J genes are TRBV5-5 and TRBJ1-2; 11 nucleotides agree with TRBD1. This CDR3 has 15 amino acids. Germline V gene lookup returns CDR1 SGHKS and CDR2 YYEKEE (reference sequence). Trimming removed 2 bases from V and 7 bases from J; junction bases left unmatched: 7. The CDR3 DNA follows: TGTGCCAGCAGCTTTCTAGGACAGGGGGCCCGTGGCTACACCTTC. Protein: CASSFLGQGARGYTF.

This clonotype was detected many times. The chain has TRBV5-1 and TRBJ1-1; a possible D gene is TRBD1 (5 bases). Germline V gives CDR1 SGHRS, CDR2 YFSETQ. Trimming removed 5 bases at V and 2 bases at J, with 10 bases between. This CDR3 region has 13 residues. CDR3 region: CASRWDGNTEAFF. CDR3 nucleotide sequence: TGCGCCAGCAGGTGGGACGGAAACACTGAAGCTTTCTTT.

This clonotype was counted ten times or more. The chain links TRBV3-1 to TRBJ2-1; a possible D gene is TRBD2 (6 bases). Germline V CDR1 and CDR2: LGHDT, YNNKEL (reference sequence). There are 16 residues in the CDR3. Trimming took 6 bases from V and 7 from J, leaving 22 bases between them. As DNA, the CDR3 is TGTGCCAGCAGTCGAACCCCCGGGAGAAACGGTAATGAGCAGTTCTTC. This encodes CASSRTPGRNGNEQFF.

This clonotype was counted between two and nine times. The chain combines TRBV5-1 with TRBJ1-6; D gene ambiguous. Germline values: CDR1 SGHRS, CDR2 YFSETQ. Trimming pared 5 bases from V and 3 bases from J, leaving 9 bases between. CDR3 size: 14 residues. In DNA, the CDR3 is TGCGCCAGCAGACCCGCGAGCTATAATTCACCCCTCCACTTT. Its translation is CASRPASYNSPLHF.